This T cell receptor (beta chain) derives from a study of blood T cell repertoires in COVID-19. Generated by immunoSEQ multiplex PCR, the TCRdb table keeps only in-frame clones and is missing some. The sample includes 200,000 or so clones, roughly 84% of them seen just once. Germline values: CDR1 SGHAT, CDR2 FQNNGV. CDR3 length equals 14 residues. V gave up 5 bases and J gave up 3 bases; unmatched junction bases: 7. This clone was detected only a few times. The J gene is TRBJ2-7, the V gene TRBV11-2, with 7 bases that match TRBD1. The sequenced sample was peripheral blood. The sequence derives from a woman aged 55-70 years with acute or convalescent COVID-19. The CDR3 sequence: CASSVTGTDYEQYF. As DNA, the CDR3 is TGTGCCAGCAGCGTGACCGGGACAGACTACGAGCAGTACTTC.